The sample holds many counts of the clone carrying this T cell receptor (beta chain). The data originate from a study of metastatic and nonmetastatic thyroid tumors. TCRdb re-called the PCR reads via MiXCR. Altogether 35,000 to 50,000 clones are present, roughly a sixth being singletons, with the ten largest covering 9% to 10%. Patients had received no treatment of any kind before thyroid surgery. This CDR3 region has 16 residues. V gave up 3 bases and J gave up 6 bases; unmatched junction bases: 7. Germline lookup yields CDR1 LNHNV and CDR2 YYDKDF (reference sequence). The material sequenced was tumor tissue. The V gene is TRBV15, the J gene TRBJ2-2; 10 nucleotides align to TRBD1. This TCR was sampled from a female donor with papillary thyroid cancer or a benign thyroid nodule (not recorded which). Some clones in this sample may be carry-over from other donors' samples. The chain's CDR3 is CATSSWTGGIPGELFF. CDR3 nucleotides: TGTGCCACCAGCAGCTGGACAGGGGGGATCCCCGGGGAGCTGTTTTTT.